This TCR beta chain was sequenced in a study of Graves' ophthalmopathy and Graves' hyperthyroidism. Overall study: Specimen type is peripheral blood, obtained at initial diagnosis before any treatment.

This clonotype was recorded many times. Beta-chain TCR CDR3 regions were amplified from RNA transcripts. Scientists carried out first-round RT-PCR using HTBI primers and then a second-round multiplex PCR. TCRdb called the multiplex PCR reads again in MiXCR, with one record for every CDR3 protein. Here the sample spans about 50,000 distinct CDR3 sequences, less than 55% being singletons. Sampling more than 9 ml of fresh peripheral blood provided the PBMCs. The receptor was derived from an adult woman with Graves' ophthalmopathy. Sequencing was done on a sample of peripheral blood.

For the CDR3, the DNA is TGCGCCAGCAGCCAAGAAGTGGAGCCCCGAGGTGAGCAGTTCTTC. It specifies CASSQEVEPRGEQFF. The chain is built from TRBV4-3 and TRBJ2-1; D is undetermined. This CDR3 comprises 15 residues. Germline V lookup: CDR1 LGHNA, CDR2 YSLEER. Trimming removed 0 bases from V and 9 bases from J, with 15 bases in between.